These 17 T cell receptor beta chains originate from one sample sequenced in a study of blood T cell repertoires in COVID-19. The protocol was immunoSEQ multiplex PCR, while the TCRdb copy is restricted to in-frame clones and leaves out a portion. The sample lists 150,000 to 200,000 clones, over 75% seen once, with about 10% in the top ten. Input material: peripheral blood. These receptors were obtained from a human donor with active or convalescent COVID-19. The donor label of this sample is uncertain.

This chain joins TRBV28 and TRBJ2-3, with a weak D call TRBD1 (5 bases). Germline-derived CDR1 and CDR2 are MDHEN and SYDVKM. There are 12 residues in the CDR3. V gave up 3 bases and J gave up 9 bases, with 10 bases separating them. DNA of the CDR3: TGTGCCAGCAGTTTGGGGCAGGACACGCAGTATTTT. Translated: CASSLGQDTQYF.

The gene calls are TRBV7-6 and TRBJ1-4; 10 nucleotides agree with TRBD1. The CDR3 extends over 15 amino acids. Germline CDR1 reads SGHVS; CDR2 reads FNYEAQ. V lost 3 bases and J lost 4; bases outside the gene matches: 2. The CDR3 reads CASSLGQGLNEKLFF. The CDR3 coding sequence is TGTGCCAGCAGCTTGGGACAGGGGCTTAATGAAAAACTGTTTTTT.

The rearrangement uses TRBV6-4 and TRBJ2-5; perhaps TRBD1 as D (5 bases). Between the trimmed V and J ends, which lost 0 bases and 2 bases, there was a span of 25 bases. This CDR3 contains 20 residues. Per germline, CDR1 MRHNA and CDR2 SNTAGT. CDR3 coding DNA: TGTGCCAGCAGTGACTCATGCACACCAGGGTACCAATCCTCACAAGAGACCCAGTACTTC. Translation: CASSDSCTPGYQSSQETQYF.

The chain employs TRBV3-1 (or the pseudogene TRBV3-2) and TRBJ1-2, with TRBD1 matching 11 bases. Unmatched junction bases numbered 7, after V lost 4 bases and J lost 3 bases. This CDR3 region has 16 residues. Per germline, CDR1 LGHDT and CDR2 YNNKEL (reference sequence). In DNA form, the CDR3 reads TGTGCCAGCAGCCTCCCCCCGGGACAGGGGGACTATGGCTACACCTTC. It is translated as CASSLPPGQGDYGYTF.

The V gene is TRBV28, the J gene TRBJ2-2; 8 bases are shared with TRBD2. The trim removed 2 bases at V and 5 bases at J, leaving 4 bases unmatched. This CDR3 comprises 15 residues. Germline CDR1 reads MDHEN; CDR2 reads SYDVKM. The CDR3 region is CASSLPGGRTGELFF. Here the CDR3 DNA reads TGTGCCAGCAGTTTACCGGGAGGGAGGACCGGGGAGCTGTTTTTT.

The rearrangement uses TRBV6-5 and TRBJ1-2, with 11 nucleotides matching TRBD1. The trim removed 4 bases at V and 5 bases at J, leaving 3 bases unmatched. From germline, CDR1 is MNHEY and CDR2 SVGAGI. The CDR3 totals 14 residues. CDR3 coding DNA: TGTGCCAGCAGTTCGGGACAGGGGGTATATGGCTACACCTTC. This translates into CASSSGQGVYGYTF.

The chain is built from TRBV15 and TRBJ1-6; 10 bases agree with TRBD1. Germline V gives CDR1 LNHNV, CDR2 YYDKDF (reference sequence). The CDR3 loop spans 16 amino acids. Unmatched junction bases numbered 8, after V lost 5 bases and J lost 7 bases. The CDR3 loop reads CATSRRQGAGNSPLHF. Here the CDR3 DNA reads TGTGCCACCAGCCGTAGACAGGGGGCGGGGAATTCACCCCTCCACTTT.

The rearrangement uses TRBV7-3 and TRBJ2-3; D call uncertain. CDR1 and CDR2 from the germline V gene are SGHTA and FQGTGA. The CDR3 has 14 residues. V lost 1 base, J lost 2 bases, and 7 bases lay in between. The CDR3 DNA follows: TGTGCCAGCAGCTTAAATTACTTCACAGATACGCAGTATTTT. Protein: CASSLNYFTDTQYF.

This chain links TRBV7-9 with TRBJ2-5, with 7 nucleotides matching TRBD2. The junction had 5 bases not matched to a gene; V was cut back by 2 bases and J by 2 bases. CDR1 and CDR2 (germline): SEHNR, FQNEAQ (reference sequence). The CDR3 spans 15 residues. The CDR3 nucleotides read TGTGCCAGCAGCTTATACCTAGCGGTACAAGAGACCCAGTACTTC. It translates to CASSLYLAVQETQYF. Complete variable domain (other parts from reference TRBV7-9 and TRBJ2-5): DTGVSQNPRHKITKRGQNVTFRCDPISEHNRLYWYRQTLGQGPEFLTYFQNEAQLEKSRLLSDRFSAERPKGSFSTLEIQRTEQGDSAMYLCASSLYLAVQETQYFGPGTRLLVL.

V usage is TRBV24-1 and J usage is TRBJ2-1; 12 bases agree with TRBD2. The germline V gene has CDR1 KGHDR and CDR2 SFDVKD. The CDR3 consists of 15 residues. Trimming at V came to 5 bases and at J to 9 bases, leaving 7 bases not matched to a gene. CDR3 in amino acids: CATSGLAGGPTEQFF. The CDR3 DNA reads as TGTGCCACCAGTGGGCTAGCGGGAGGGCCAACTGAGCAGTTCTTC.

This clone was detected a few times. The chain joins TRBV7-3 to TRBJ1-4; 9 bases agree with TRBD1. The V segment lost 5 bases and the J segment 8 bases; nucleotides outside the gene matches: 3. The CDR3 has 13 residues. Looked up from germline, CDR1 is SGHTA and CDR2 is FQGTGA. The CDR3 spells CASSPGQGEKLFF. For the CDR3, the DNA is TGTGCCAGCAGCCCAGGACAGGGGGAAAAACTGTTTTTT.

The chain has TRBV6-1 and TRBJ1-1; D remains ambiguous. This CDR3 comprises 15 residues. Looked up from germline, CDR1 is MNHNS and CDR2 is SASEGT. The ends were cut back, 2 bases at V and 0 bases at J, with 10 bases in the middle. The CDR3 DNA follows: TGTGCCAGCAGTGAATCCCCCACAGTGAACACTGAAGCTTTCTTT. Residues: CASSESPTVNTEAFF.

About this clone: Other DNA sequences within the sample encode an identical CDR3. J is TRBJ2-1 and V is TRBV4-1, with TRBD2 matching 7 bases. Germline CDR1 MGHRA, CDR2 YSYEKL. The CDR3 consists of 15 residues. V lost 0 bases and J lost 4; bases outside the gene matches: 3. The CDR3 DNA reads TGCGCCAGCAGCCAAGATCGCGGGAGTTACAATGAGCAGTTCTTC. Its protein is CASSQDRGSYNEQFF.

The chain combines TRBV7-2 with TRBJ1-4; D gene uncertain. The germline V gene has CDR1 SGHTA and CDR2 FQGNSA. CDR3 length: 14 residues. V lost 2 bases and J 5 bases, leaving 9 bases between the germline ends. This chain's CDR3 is CASSLWRENEKLFF. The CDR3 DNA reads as TGTGCCAGCAGCTTATGGCGGGAGAATGAAAAACTGTTTTTT.

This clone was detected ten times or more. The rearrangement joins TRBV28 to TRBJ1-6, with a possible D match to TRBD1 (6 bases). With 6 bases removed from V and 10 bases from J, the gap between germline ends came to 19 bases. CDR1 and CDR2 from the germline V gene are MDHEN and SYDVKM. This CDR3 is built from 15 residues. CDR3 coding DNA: TGTGCCAGCAGATTACAGGGAGGAGTGCGGTCACCCCTCCACTTT. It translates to CASRLQGGVRSPLHF.

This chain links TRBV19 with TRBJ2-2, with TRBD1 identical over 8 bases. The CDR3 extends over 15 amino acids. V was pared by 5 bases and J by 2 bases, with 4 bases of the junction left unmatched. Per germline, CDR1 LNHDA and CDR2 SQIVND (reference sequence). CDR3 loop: CASSDRGSNTGELFF. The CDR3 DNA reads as TGTGCCAGTAGTGACAGGGGATCCAACACCGGGGAGCTGTTTTTT.

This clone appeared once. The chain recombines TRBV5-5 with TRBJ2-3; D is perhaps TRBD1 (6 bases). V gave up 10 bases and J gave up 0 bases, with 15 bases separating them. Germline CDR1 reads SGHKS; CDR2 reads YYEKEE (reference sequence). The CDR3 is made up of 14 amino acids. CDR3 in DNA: TGTGCCGGCTCGGGACACCTCAGCACAGATACGCAGTATTTT. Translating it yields CAGSGHLSTDTQYF.